These T cell receptor beta chains were read from a single sample in a study of T cells in Graves' hyperthyroidism and ophthalmopathy. TCRdb redid the calling of the multiplex PCR reads with MiXCR, one entry per CDR3 protein. Counted here are under 450,000 distinct CDR3 sequences, approximately 13% occurring once; the ten biggest clones make up under 25%. The specimen was blood. These receptors originate from a man aged 30 to 39 with Graves' hyperthyroidism that later progressed to Graves' ophthalmopathy. CDR3s leave out the opening cysteine and the closing phenylalanine or tryptophan.

j_call v_call cdr3_aa
TRBJ2-1 TRBV3-1 ASSLGLAAGNEQF
TRBJ2-2 TRBV6-1 AGRRPMAGELF
TRBJ1-2 TRBV2 ASSDRTGRVYGYT
TRBJ2-1 TRBV9 ASSSRDRGVNEQF
TRBJ1-1 TRBV6-6 ASSYSLSLMNTEAF
TRBJ1-2 TRBV10-3 AISESTDYGYT
TRBJ1-1 TRBV25-1 ASSFLEGGTEAF
TRBJ1-1 TRBV12-3/TRBV12-4 ASRTYREMNTEAF
TRBJ1-6 TRBV4-1 ASSQPSSYNSPLH
TRBJ2-7 TRBV5-4 ASSLPPGEQY
TRBJ2-5 TRBV24-1 ATAGTSRQTQY
TRBJ1-1 TRBV12-3/TRBV12-4 ASSLRDGDTEAF
TRBJ2-2 TRBV12-3/TRBV12-4 ASSSTLTGELF
TRBJ1-5 TRBV12-3/TRBV12-4 ASMGGGQPQH
TRBJ1-1 TRBV30 AWSDRNTEAF
TRBJ1-1 TRBV24-1 ADPAQGIERTEAF
TRBJ1-6 TRBV6-1 ASSDNSAGNSPLH
TRBJ2-7 TRBV4-2 ASSQDVMGQHYEQY
TRBJ1-6 TRBV27 ASSSAGGSPLH
TRBJ2-3 TRBV5-1 ASSPGGLGSNTQY
TRBJ2-7 TRBV10-3 AIRPGTGSYEQY
TRBJ2-5 TRBV7-3 ASSVLAGDQETQY
TRBJ2-3 TRBV7-9 ASSPRRGGTDTQY
TRBJ2-1 TRBV6-4 ASSEGRSPSYNEQF
TRBJ1-5 TRBV14 AGSELGNQPQH
TRBJ2-7 TRBV2 ASSEGASGGQEQY